This is a list of T cell receptor beta chains from one sample in a study of T cell responses to AZD1222 COVID-19 vaccine. Data came from immunoSEQ multiplex PCR; TCRdb stores just in-frame clones and leaves some out. Of 150,000 or so clones detected, 90% appear once; the ten largest clones hold about 1.6%. The specimen was peripheral blood, collected 28 days after the second AZD1222 dose. These receptors originate from an adult who received the AZD1222 COVID-19 vaccine. Both conserved end residues are part of each CDR3. Fields, in order: CDR3 protein, CDR3 DNA, D gene, J gene, V gene, clone size, CDR3 length. The D gene is left open where the match is weak. Only part of the rows carry a size: once, few, many, or a class if the clone is expanded.

CDR3aa: CASSFRTYQTTEAFF
CDR3nt: TGTGCCAGCAGCTTCCGGACATACCAGACCACTGAAGCTTTCTTT
d_gene: .
j_gene: TRBJ1-1
v_gene: TRBV7-2
abundance: .
len: 15

CDR3aa: CASSEWTGGNYGYTF
CDR3nt: TGTGCCAGCAGTGAATGGACAGGGGGGAACTATGGCTACACCTTC
d_gene: TRBD1
j_gene: TRBJ1-2
v_gene: TRBV6-1
abundance: .
len: 15

CDR3aa: CASSQAADGYYGYTF
CDR3nt: TGTGCCAGCAGCCAAGCGGCGGACGGATACTATGGCTACACCTTC
d_gene: .
j_gene: TRBJ1-2
v_gene: TRBV3-1/TRBV3-2
abundance: .
len: 15

CDR3aa: CASSFSRPQFF
CDR3nt: TGTGCCAGCAGCTTCTCAAGGCCGCAGTTCTTC
d_gene: .
j_gene: TRBJ2-1
v_gene: TRBV7-2
abundance: .
len: 11

CDR3aa: CASSPRRDTNTGELFF
CDR3nt: TGTGCCAGCAGTCCTCGGCGGGACACGAACACCGGGGAGCTGTTTTTT
d_gene: .
j_gene: TRBJ2-2
v_gene: TRBV27
abundance: .
len: 16

CDR3aa: CASSTGPYEQYF
CDR3nt: TGTGCCAGCAGTACAGGTCCCTACGAGCAGTACTTC
d_gene: .
j_gene: TRBJ2-7
v_gene: TRBV2
abundance: .
len: 12

CDR3aa: CASSLLGYGYTF
CDR3nt: TGTGCCAGTAGTCTACTGGGGTATGGCTACACCTTC
d_gene: .
j_gene: TRBJ1-2
v_gene: TRBV19
abundance: .
len: 12

CDR3aa: CASSISGSSYNEQFF
CDR3nt: TGTGCCAGCAGTATAAGCGGGAGCTCCTACAATGAGCAGTTCTTC
d_gene: TRBD2
j_gene: TRBJ2-1
v_gene: TRBV27
abundance: once
len: 15

CDR3aa: CASRPVVQRTEAFF
CDR3nt: TGTGCCAGCAGGCCGGTGGTCCAGAGGACTGAAGCTTTCTTT
d_gene: .
j_gene: TRBJ1-1
v_gene: TRBV14
abundance: .
len: 14

CDR3aa: CASSEARASTNEKLFF
CDR3nt: TGTGCCAGCAGTGAAGCGCGGGCCTCAACTAATGAAAAACTGTTTTTT
d_gene: .
j_gene: TRBJ1-4
v_gene: TRBV6-1
abundance: .
len: 16

CDR3aa: CASSPAEPKNIQYF
CDR3nt: TGTGCCAGCAGTCCCGCGGAACCCAAAAACATTCAGTACTTC
d_gene: .
j_gene: TRBJ2-4
v_gene: TRBV28
abundance: .
len: 14

CDR3aa: CASTPREGDRGYTF
CDR3nt: TGTGCCAGCACCCCCAGAGAGGGGGATCGTGGCTACACCTTC
d_gene: .
j_gene: TRBJ1-2
v_gene: TRBV7-4
abundance: .
len: 14

CDR3aa: CASSMGLAVYEQYF
CDR3nt: TGTGCCAGTAGCATGGGACTAGCGGTCTACGAGCAGTACTTC
d_gene: TRBD2
j_gene: TRBJ2-7
v_gene: TRBV19
abundance: .
len: 14

CDR3aa: CASSEGQLYGYTF
CDR3nt: TGTGCCAGCAGTGAAGGGCAACTCTATGGCTACACCTTC
d_gene: .
j_gene: TRBJ1-2
v_gene: TRBV6-1
abundance: .
len: 13

CDR3aa: CASSRQGGYEQYF
CDR3nt: TGTGCCAGCAGCCGACAGGGGGGCTACGAGCAGTACTTC
d_gene: TRBD1
j_gene: TRBJ2-7
v_gene: TRBV7-3
abundance: few
len: 13

CDR3aa: CSVEVPRGIGELFF
CDR3nt: TGCAGCGTTGAAGTTCCGCGGGGAATTGGGGAGCTGTTTTTT
d_gene: .
j_gene: TRBJ2-2
v_gene: TRBV29-1
abundance: .
len: 14

CDR3aa: CASSEARTSGRRPPDTQYF
CDR3nt: TGTGCCAGCAGTGAAGCCCGAACTAGCGGGAGGAGGCCCCCAGATACGCAGTATTTT
d_gene: TRBD2
j_gene: TRBJ2-3
v_gene: TRBV2
abundance: .
len: 19

CDR3aa: CASSFGPTEAFF
CDR3nt: TGTGCCAGCAGTTTCGGACCCACGGAAGCTTTCTTT
d_gene: .
j_gene: TRBJ1-1
v_gene: TRBV12-3/TRBV12-4
abundance: few
len: 12

CDR3aa: CASRRGLKETQYF
CDR3nt: TGTGCCAGCAGAAGGGGACTCAAAGAGACCCAGTACTTC
d_gene: .
j_gene: TRBJ2-5
v_gene: TRBV28
abundance: .
len: 13

CDR3aa: CASSPSRNEQFF
CDR3nt: TGTGCCAGCTCACCATCGCGCAATGAGCAGTTCTTC
d_gene: .
j_gene: TRBJ2-1
v_gene: TRBV18
abundance: .
len: 12

CDR3aa: CASSLGWETQYF
CDR3nt: TGTGCCAGCAGCCTTGGATGGGAGACCCAGTACTTC
d_gene: .
j_gene: TRBJ2-5
v_gene: TRBV5-5
abundance: .
len: 12

CDR3aa: CASSSFKQPEAFF
CDR3nt: TGTGCCAGCAGCTCCTTCAAGCAGCCTGAAGCTTTCTTT
d_gene: .
j_gene: TRBJ1-1
v_gene: TRBV11-1
abundance: .
len: 13

CDR3aa: CASSPYGLYNEQFF
CDR3nt: TGCGCCAGCAGCCCATACGGACTATACAATGAGCAGTTCTTC
d_gene: .
j_gene: TRBJ2-1
v_gene: TRBV5-1
abundance: .
len: 14

CDR3aa: CASTIGDPTTSPLHF
CDR3nt: TGTGCCAGCACCATCGGGGACCCCACCACCTCACCCCTCCACTTT
d_gene: .
j_gene: TRBJ1-6
v_gene: TRBV6-5
abundance: .
len: 15

CDR3aa: CASSPLVTGNTEAFF
CDR3nt: TGTGCCAGCTCACCACTGGTCACAGGGAACACTGAAGCTTTCTTT
d_gene: .
j_gene: TRBJ1-1
v_gene: TRBV18
abundance: once
len: 15

CDR3aa: CASSRGHHYEQYF
CDR3nt: TGTGCCAGCAGCCGAGGACACCACTACGAGCAGTACTTC
d_gene: .
j_gene: TRBJ2-7
v_gene: TRBV5-8
abundance: .
len: 13

CDR3aa: CASSPTAGDTGSYNEQFF
CDR3nt: TGCGCCAGCAGCCCCACGGCGGGGGACACAGGCTCCTACAATGAGCAGTTCTTC
d_gene: .
j_gene: TRBJ2-1
v_gene: TRBV4-1
abundance: .
len: 18

CDR3aa: CASGGANQPQHF
CDR3nt: TGTGCCAGTGGGGGTGCGAATCAGCCCCAGCATTTT
d_gene: .
j_gene: TRBJ1-5
v_gene: TRBV19
abundance: .
len: 12

CDR3aa: CASSPGDSRGITEAFF
CDR3nt: TGCGCCAGCAGCCCAGGGGACAGCAGAGGGATCACTGAAGCTTTCTTT
d_gene: TRBD1
j_gene: TRBJ1-1
v_gene: TRBV5-1
abundance: .
len: 16

CDR3aa: CASSETWTVYTEAFF
CDR3nt: TGTGCCAGCAGTGAAACCTGGACAGTCTACACTGAAGCTTTCTTT
d_gene: .
j_gene: TRBJ1-1
v_gene: TRBV2
abundance: once
len: 15

CDR3aa: CAISEGGARYEQYF
CDR3nt: TGTGCCATCAGTGAGGGGGGAGCGAGATACGAGCAGTACTTC
d_gene: .
j_gene: TRBJ2-7
v_gene: TRBV10-3
abundance: many
len: 14

CDR3aa: CASSGTGTGTGNTIYF
CDR3nt: TGCGCCAGCAGCGGAACCGGGACAGGGACTGGAAACACCATATATTTT
d_gene: TRBD1
j_gene: TRBJ1-3
v_gene: TRBV5-1
abundance: .
len: 16

CDR3aa: CASSYISGGAFRTGELFF
CDR3nt: TGTGCCAGCAGCTACATTAGCGGGGGGGCCTTTAGGACCGGGGAGCTGTTTTTT
d_gene: TRBD2
j_gene: TRBJ2-2
v_gene: TRBV5-4
abundance: .
len: 18

CDR3aa: CASSPPLGPLTDTQYF
CDR3nt: TGTGCCAGCTCACCCCCCCTAGGACCTCTCACAGATACGCAGTATTTT
d_gene: .
j_gene: TRBJ2-3
v_gene: TRBV18
abundance: .
len: 16

CDR3aa: CASSLDPGQLITGELFF
CDR3nt: TGCGCCAGCAGCTTAGACCCGGGACAGCTAATCACCGGGGAGCTGTTTTTT
d_gene: TRBD1
j_gene: TRBJ2-2
v_gene: TRBV5-1
abundance: once
len: 17

CDR3aa: CASSGAGVYNEQFF
CDR3nt: TGTGCCAGTTCAGGGGCGGGGGTTTACAATGAGCAGTTCTTC
d_gene: .
j_gene: TRBJ2-1
v_gene: TRBV3-1/TRBV3-2
abundance: .
len: 14

CDR3aa: CASSRSGTGMGPNYGYTF
CDR3nt: TGCGCCAGCAGCCGATCCGGGACAGGGATGGGTCCTAACTATGGCTACACCTTC
d_gene: TRBD1
j_gene: TRBJ1-2
v_gene: TRBV10-2
abundance: .
len: 18

CDR3aa: CASSRGTSLIGEQFF
CDR3nt: TGTGCCAGCAGCCGCGGGACTAGCCTAATCGGGGAGCAGTTCTTC
d_gene: TRBD2
j_gene: TRBJ2-1
v_gene: TRBV3-1/TRBV3-2
abundance: .
len: 15

CDR3aa: CASSVLANNEQFF
CDR3nt: TGTGCCAGCAGCGTCCTAGCGAACAATGAGCAGTTCTTC
d_gene: .
j_gene: TRBJ2-1
v_gene: TRBV12-3/TRBV12-4
abundance: .
len: 13

CDR3aa: CASSIIDSSTGELFF
CDR3nt: TGTGCCAGTAGTATTATCGACAGCTCCACCGGGGAGCTGTTTTTT
d_gene: .
j_gene: TRBJ2-2
v_gene: TRBV19
abundance: once
len: 15

CDR3aa: CAWRIAGGTDTQYF
CDR3nt: TGTGCCTGGAGGATAGCGGGAGGGACAGATACGCAGTATTTT
d_gene: TRBD2
j_gene: TRBJ2-3
v_gene: TRBV30
abundance: .
len: 14

CDR3aa: CASSPAPLGWNTEAFF
CDR3nt: TGTGCCAGCAGCCCAGCTCCTTTGGGTTGGAACACTGAAGCTTTCTTT
d_gene: .
j_gene: TRBJ1-1
v_gene: TRBV3-1/TRBV3-2
abundance: .
len: 16

CDR3aa: CASSYSRRVNEQFF
CDR3nt: TGTGCCAGCAGTTACTCCAGGAGGGTGAATGAGCAGTTCTTC
d_gene: .
j_gene: TRBJ2-1
v_gene: TRBV6-5
abundance: .
len: 14

CDR3aa: CASSLGGFGAGAFF
CDR3nt: TGTGCCAGCAGCTTAGGGGGATTTGGGGCTGGAGCTTTCTTT
d_gene: .
j_gene: TRBJ1-1
v_gene: TRBV7-9
abundance: .
len: 14

CDR3aa: CASSQVQGSTDTQYF
CDR3nt: TGTGCCAGCAGCCAAGTCCAGGGGAGCACAGATACGCAGTATTTT
d_gene: .
j_gene: TRBJ2-3
v_gene: TRBV14
abundance: once
len: 15

CDR3aa: CASSLERLPVGGSLGYTF
CDR3nt: TGTGCCAGCAGCTTAGAGAGACTCCCTGTGGGAGGCAGCCTTGGCTACACCTTC
d_gene: .
j_gene: TRBJ1-2
v_gene: TRBV7-8
abundance: .
len: 18

CDR3aa: CASSEAWGGGQETQYF
CDR3nt: TGTGCCAGCAGTGAAGCTTGGGGAGGGGGCCAAGAGACCCAGTACTTC
d_gene: .
j_gene: TRBJ2-5
v_gene: TRBV6-1
abundance: .
len: 16

CDR3aa: CASSRTSGNSYEQYF
CDR3nt: TGTGCCAGCAGCCGGACTAGCGGTAACTCCTACGAGCAGTACTTC
d_gene: TRBD2
j_gene: TRBJ2-7
v_gene: TRBV11-3
abundance: .
len: 15

CDR3aa: CASSVEDRTEQYF
CDR3nt: TGTGCCAGCAGCGTAGAAGATCGGACTGAGCAGTACTTC
d_gene: .
j_gene: TRBJ2-7
v_gene: TRBV9
abundance: .
len: 13

CDR3aa: CASSPRQEETQYF
CDR3nt: TGTGCCAGCTCACCGAGACAAGAAGAGACCCAGTACTTC
d_gene: .
j_gene: TRBJ2-5
v_gene: TRBV18
abundance: once
len: 13